This TCR beta chain was sequenced for a study of vaccination and CD4 T cells after COVID-19. Study-level background: A CEFX pool, an HIV-1 Nef pool, or else no peptide went into the control cultures.

The V gene's germline CDR1 is LNHDA and CDR2 SQIVND (reference sequence). This CDR3 contains 17 residues. The V end lost 3 bases, the J end lost 1 base, and 18 bases lay between the germline ends. Described treatment: roughly nine-day PBMC culture with coronavirus spike peptide pools or control peptides (ViraFEST assay). Comment on this clonotype: Its matching antigen is unknown.

Researchers used the Oncomine TCR Beta short-read assay to sequence DNA from cultured CD4+ T cells. TCRdb passed the PCR reads through MiXCR, listing each CDR3 protein once. The sample holds approximately 12,000 distinct CDR3 sequences, roughly 30% seen once. The receptor's source is a human donor who had recovered from COVID-19. The sample consisted of CD4+ T cells from blood, cultured in vitro, taken after SARS-CoV-2 vaccination. V usage is TRBV19 and J usage is TRBJ1-1, with D perhaps TRBD1 (6 bases). The CDR3 region is CASSMNSRGGPNTEAFF. CDR3 nucleotide sequence: TGTGCCAGTAGTATGAATAGCAGGGGCGGGCCGAACACTGAAGCTTTCTTT.